The present entry profiles one TCR beta chain with its context. The data originate from a study of blood T cell repertoires in COVID-19. Generated by immunoSEQ multiplex PCR, the TCRdb table keeps only in-frame clones and is missing some. The table has 150,000 to 200,000 clones, about 86% seen once. Germline lookup yields CDR1 LNHDA and CDR2 SQIVND (reference sequence). With V trimmed by 5 bases and J by 4 bases, 16 bases remained unmatched. The CDR3 is 18 residues long. This chain joins TRBV19 and TRBJ2-3; 9 nucleotides agree with TRBD1. This TCR came from an elderly woman in a cohort sampled during active or convalescent COVID-19. Sequenced sample: peripheral blood. Here the CDR3 reads CASSPELIPGQGPDTQYF. CDR3 bases: TGTGCCAGTAGTCCCGAATTGATTCCGGGACAGGGCCCAGATACGCAGTATTTT.